What follows are 13 T cell receptor beta chains derived from one specimen sequenced in a study of vaccination and CD4 T cells after COVID-19 (dated by TCRdb to the early 2020s). These receptors have no known antigen. Preparation of the library involved PCR. The sample was run on an Illumina iSeq 100. DNA from cultured CD4+ T cells underwent TCR sequencing with the Oncomine TCR Beta short-read assay at the Johns Hopkins FTIC core. Using fastp trimming at Q25 and MiXCR clonotype assembly, TCRdb reanalyzed the public sequencing data and kept in-frame beta chains. Each CDR3 protein appears once, grouped with its most common genes and DNA. This sample comprises more than 20,000 distinct CDR3 sequences, 50% of them detected only once. Clones ranked in the top ten supply about 8.4% of the sample. Per the publication, the treatment or condition label means: approximately 11-day PBMC culture with coronavirus spike peptide pools or control peptides (ViraFEST assay).

The sequencing input was CD4+ T cells from blood, cultured in vitro. The receptors originated from a human donor who had recovered from COVID-19.

This clonotype was counted a few times. The chain links TRBV7-6 to TRBJ2-7; no reliable D call. V was trimmed by 3 bases and J by 0 bases, leaving 9 bases between them. Germline-derived CDR1 and CDR2 are SGHVS and FNYEAQ. The CDR3 has 14 amino acids. CDR3 nucleotides: TGTGCCAGCAGCTTTTCGACTCTCTCCTACGAGCAGTACTTC. This translates into CASSFSTLSYEQYF.

The chain uses TRBV12-3 or TRBV12-4 and TRBJ1-5; D unclear. V lost 5 bases and J lost 2, with 7 bases in between. CDR3 length: 13 amino acids. DNA for the CDR3: TGTGCCAGCAGTGGCCCGGGCAATCAGCCCCAGCATTTT. Protein product: CASSGPGNQPQHF.

Written as DNA, the CDR3 is TGTGCCAGCAATGGGGCAGTTTCCTATGGCTACACCTTC. Translation: CASNGAVSYGYTF. V usage is TRBV19 and J usage is TRBJ1-2, with a weak D call TRBD1 (5 bases). Germline CDR1 LNHDA, CDR2 SQIVND (reference sequence). This CDR3 is built from 13 residues. Between the trimmed V and J ends, which lost 9 bases and 4 bases, there was a span of 15 bases.

The chain joins TRBV10-3 to TRBJ1-2, with 7 bases matching TRBD1. CDR3 length: 12 amino acids. V lost 5 bases to trimming and J lost 5 bases; unmatched junction nucleotides: 2. CDR1 is ENHRY and CDR2 is SYGVKD in the germline V gene. The CDR3: CAISPTGYGYTF. CDR3 DNA sequence: TGTGCCATCAGTCCGACAGGGTATGGCTACACCTTC.

The rearrangement joins TRBV19 to TRBJ1-1; possibly TRBD1 for D (5 bases). From germline, CDR1 is LNHDA and CDR2 SQIVND (reference sequence). This CDR3 is 12 amino acids long. Trimming took off 10 bases at V and 1 base at J, with 10 bases between the two ends. The CDR3 DNA follows: TGTGCCACCCGGGACGGGAACACTGAAGCTTTCTTT. This encodes CATRDGNTEAFF.

The chain links TRBV24-1 to TRBJ1-2; tentative D call: TRBD1 (5 bases). The CDR3 consists of 13 residues. Trimming left V 5 bases short and J 3 bases short, with 9 bases between. CDR1 is KGHDR, CDR2 SFDVKD, per germline. CDR3 loop: CATSAGEDYGYTF. CDR3 DNA sequence: TGTGCCACCAGTGCGGGGGAGGACTATGGCTACACCTTC.

V gene TRBV12-3 or TRBV12-4 combines with J gene TRBJ2-2; D call uncertain. There are 14 residues in the CDR3. V was cut by 4 bases and J by 2 bases, with 8 bases left in between. The CDR3 nucleotides are TGTGCCAGCAGTTCCCCGATTAACACCGGGGAGCTGTTTTTT. Translating it yields CASSSPINTGELFF.

J is TRBJ2-5 and V is TRBV18; D unclear. Germline V CDR1 and CDR2: KGHSH, LQKENI. The CDR3 spans 14 residues. Trimming shortened V by 0 bases and J by 2 bases, and 7 bases separated the two germline ends. The CDR3 spells CASSPPPYQETQYF. The CDR3 DNA follows: TGTGCCAGCTCACCACCGCCTTATCAAGAGACCCAGTACTTC. Filled out from reference TRBV18 and TRBJ2-5, the complete variable domain reads NAGVMQNPRHLVRRRGQEARLRCSPMKGHSHVYWYRQLPEEGLKFMVYLQKENIIDESGMPKERFSAEFPKEGPSILRIQQVVRGDSAAYFCASSPPPYQETQYFGPGTRLLVL.

This chain links TRBV20-1 with TRBJ2-1, with D unresolved. With 2 bases removed from V and 1 base from J, the gap between germline ends came to 12 bases. Germline assignment: CDR1 DFQATT and CDR2 SNEGSKA (reference sequence). CDR3 size: 15 residues. CDR3 sequence reads: CSARLTLTSYNEQFF. CDR3 sequence (DNA): TGCAGTGCTAGACTAACCTTAACATCCTACAATGAGCAGTTCTTC.

The chain couples TRBV5-1 to TRBJ1-5; D not certain. V was cut by 0 bases and J by 4 bases, with 5 bases left in between. CDR1 and CDR2 from the germline V gene are SGHRS and YFSETQ. The CDR3 totals 13 residues. CDR3 coding DNA: TGCGCCAGCAGCTTGGAACGGAATCAGCCCCAGCATTTT. It encodes CASSLERNQPQHF.

The rearrangement uses TRBV20-1 and TRBJ2-6; D is possibly TRBD2 (6 bases). This CDR3 spans 16 amino acids. Germline V lookup: CDR1 DFQATT, CDR2 SNEGSKA (reference sequence). The germline V and J ends were trimmed by 3 bases and 0 bases, with 12 bases remaining between them. CDR3 DNA sequence: TGCAGTGCTAGCGGAGGGCCACTCTCTGGGGCCAACGTCCTGACTTTC. This codes for CSASGGPLSGANVLTF.

As DNA, the CDR3 is TGCAGTGCTAGAGACTTCAGCGGGAGACCTTTGGGGAACACCGGGGAGCTGTTTTTT. Translated, it gives CSARDFSGRPLGNTGELFF. V and J are TRBV20-1 and TRBJ2-2; 8 nucleotides agree with TRBD2. V lost 0 bases to trimming and J lost 1 base; unmatched junction nucleotides: 13. Per germline, CDR1 DFQATT and CDR2 SNEGSKA (reference sequence). The CDR3 length is 19 residues.

This clonotype was detected only a few times. This chain joins TRBV2 and TRBJ1-2; D might be TRBD1 (6 bases). The V end lost 1 base, the J end lost 4 bases, and 10 bases lay between the germline ends. The CDR3 consists of 14 residues. In germline, CDR1 is SNHLY, CDR2 FYNNEI. The chain's CDR3 is CASSEVKGGYGYTF. The CDR3 DNA is TGTGCCAGCAGTGAAGTCAAGGGGGGCTATGGCTACACCTTC.